The rows below give T cell receptor beta chains drawn from one sample of a study of blood T cell repertoires in COVID-19. Using immunoSEQ multiplex PCR, the repertoire was profiled, and TCRdb retains in-frame clones only, with some absent. The sample contains 60,000 to 90,000 clones, 80% to 95% of which appear only once. The sequenced sample was peripheral blood. These receptors were collected from a woman at least 80 years old with acute or convalescent COVID-19. Each CDR3 is given with its conserved first and last residue. Fields, in order: D gene, clone size, V gene, J gene, CDR3 DNA, CDR3 protein. D genes are given only for firm matches. Only part of the rows carry a size: once, few, many, or a class if the clone is expanded.

>.|.|TRBV5-5|TRBJ1-6
TGTGCCAGCAGAACCCAGGGGTTTAATTCACCCCTCCACTTT
CASRTQGFNSPLHF
>.|.|TRBV2|TRBJ1-4
TGTGCCAGCACGTGGGGTGGAGGGCGTGAAAAACTGTTTTTT
CASTWGGGREKLFF
>.|.|TRBV9|TRBJ2-7
TGTGCCAGCAGCGCCCCAGGGAGGTACGAGCAGTACTTC
CASSAPGRYEQYF
>.|once|TRBV29-1|TRBJ1-2
TGCAGCGCCTCTCAGGGGAGAGGAGACTATGGCTACACCTTC
CSASQGRGDYGYTF
>TRBD1|.|TRBV28|TRBJ1-4
TGTGCCAGCAGTTATCAGGGGGCTGGTGAAAAACTGTTTTTT
CASSYQGAGEKLFF
>TRBD1|.|TRBV11-2|TRBJ1-1
TGTGCCAGCAGCTCAGACAGGGGGAAAGGGAACACTGAAGCTTTCTTT
CASSSDRGKGNTEAFF
>.|once|TRBV6-6|TRBJ1-2
TGTGCCAGCAGTTACTCGAACAGGGTTGGAAACTATGGCTACACCTTC
CASSYSNRVGNYGYTF
>.|.|TRBV27|TRBJ2-5
TGTGCCAGCAGTTCTACTAGCCGGGGCGAAGAGACCCAGTACTTC
CASSSTSRGEETQYF
>.|few|TRBV3-1/TRBV3-2|TRBJ1-3
TGTGCCAGCAAGCTTTACTCTGGAAACACCATATATTTT
CASKLYSGNTIYF
>TRBD2|.|TRBV6-2/TRBV6-3|TRBJ2-3
TGTGCCAGCAGTAAGGACCTAGCGGGGAACACAGATACGCAGTATTTT
CASSKDLAGNTDTQYF
>.|few|TRBV9|TRBJ2-5
TGTGCCAGCAGCGAGAGGGTAGGGGAGACCCAGTACTTC
CASSERVGETQYF
>TRBD1|.|TRBV2|TRBJ1-6
TGTGCCAGCAGTCCGGACAGGGGGAATGGTTCACCCCTCCACTTT
CASSPDRGNGSPLHF
>.|.|TRBV5-4|TRBJ1-5
TGTGCCAGCAGTTCATCAGGGAATCAGCCCCAGCATTTT
CASSSSGNQPQHF
>.|once|TRBV4-2|TRBJ1-2
TGTGCCAGCAGCCAAGGTGCAGGTTCTAACTATGGCTACACCTTC
CASSQGAGSNYGYTF
>.|.|TRBV12-3/TRBV12-4|TRBJ1-3
TGTGCCAGCAAACTCCGCTCTGGAAACACCATATATTTT
CASKLRSGNTIYF
>.|.|TRBV11-2|TRBJ2-5
TGTGCCAGCAGCTTACGATTGGGGGCGGGAGAGACCCAGTACTTC
CASSLRLGAGETQYF
>.|.|TRBV3-1/TRBV3-2|TRBJ2-5
TGTGCCAGCAGCCCCGGGACTCCTCAAGAGACCCAGTACTTC
CASSPGTPQETQYF
>.|.|TRBV19|TRBJ2-1
TGTGCCAGTAGACCCGGGGGTGGCGGATCCTACAATGAGCAGTTCTTC
CASRPGGGGSYNEQFF
>.|.|TRBV19|TRBJ1-1
TGTGCCAGTAGTCGCGGAGCCCTGAACACTGAAGCTTTCTTT
CASSRGALNTEAFF
>.|.|TRBV5-1|TRBJ2-6
TGCGCCAGCAGCTTGCAGGGTACCTCTGGGGCCAACGTCCTGACTTTC
CASSLQGTSGANVLTF
>TRBD1|.|TRBV5-1|TRBJ1-2
TGCGCCAGCAGCACCCGGGACAGGGGAACGGAAGTCTATGGCTACACCTTC
CASSTRDRGTEVYGYTF
>TRBD2|.|TRBV7-3|TRBJ2-1
TGTGCCAGCAGCCTCCTAGCGGGAGCGGGTAATGAGCAGTTCTTC
CASSLLAGAGNEQFF
>.|.|TRBV11-2|TRBJ2-5
TGTGCCAGCAGCTTACGAGGGTCGCGGCGGGCCCAAGAGACCCAGTACTTC
CASSLRGSRRAQETQYF
>.|once|TRBV19|TRBJ1-2
TGTGCCAGTAGTCGAGCGGGGAGAGGCTATGGCTACACCTTC
CASSRAGRGYGYTF
>.|.|TRBV20-1|TRBJ2-1
TGCAGTGCTAGTTCGCCGGGACTTGAAAACAATGAGCAGTTCTTC
CSASSPGLENNEQFF
>.|.|TRBV7-7|TRBJ2-6
TGTGCTAGCAGCGCCGGAGGGTCTGGGGCCAACGTCCTGACTTTC
CASSAGGSGANVLTF
>.|.|TRBV10-3|TRBJ2-2
TGTGCCATCAGTGTCCAGGCGGGGATTAACACCGGGGAGCTGTTTTTT
CAISVQAGINTGELFF
>.|.|TRBV4-2|TRBJ2-1
TGTGCCAGCAGCCAAGACCCGGGACTGAGTAACAATGAGCAGTTCTTC
CASSQDPGLSNNEQFF
>.|.|TRBV5-1|TRBJ2-7
TGCGCCAGCAGCTCCCGGGTGTTGCGGGACGAGCAGTACTTC
CASSSRVLRDEQYF
>TRBD1|.|TRBV3-1/TRBV3-2|TRBJ2-7
TGTGCCAGCAGCCAAGGGACAGGGAACTACGAGCAGTACTTC
CASSQGTGNYEQYF
>TRBD1|.|TRBV5-1|TRBJ2-7
TGCGCCAGCAGCTCGTTACAGGGGTCTAACTACGAGCAGTACTTC
CASSSLQGSNYEQYF
>.|.|TRBV5-1|TRBJ2-2
TGCGCCAGCAGCTTGGAACAGTACGGGGAGCTGTTTTTT
CASSLEQYGELFF
>TRBD2|.|TRBV5-1|TRBJ2-7
TGCGCCAGCAGCTCCTCCACACTAGCGGGAGGCTACGAGCAGTACTTC
CASSSSTLAGGYEQYF
>.|.|TRBV6-1|TRBJ1-1
TGTGCCAGCAGTGAATATGGGGGGGCCACTGAAGCTTTCTTT
CASSEYGGATEAFF
>TRBD1|.|TRBV5-6|TRBJ2-7
TGTGCCAGCAGCGCTACCGGGACAGGGGCCTACGAGCAGTACTTC
CASSATGTGAYEQYF
>.|.|TRBV7-2|TRBJ1-5
TGTGCCAGCAGCTTCTTCCAGGGTTATCAGCCCCAGCATTTT
CASSFFQGYQPQHF
>TRBD2|once|TRBV7-9|TRBJ2-1
TGTGCCAGCAGCTTGTCTCAGCGGGGGTACAATGAGCAGTTCTTC
CASSLSQRGYNEQFF